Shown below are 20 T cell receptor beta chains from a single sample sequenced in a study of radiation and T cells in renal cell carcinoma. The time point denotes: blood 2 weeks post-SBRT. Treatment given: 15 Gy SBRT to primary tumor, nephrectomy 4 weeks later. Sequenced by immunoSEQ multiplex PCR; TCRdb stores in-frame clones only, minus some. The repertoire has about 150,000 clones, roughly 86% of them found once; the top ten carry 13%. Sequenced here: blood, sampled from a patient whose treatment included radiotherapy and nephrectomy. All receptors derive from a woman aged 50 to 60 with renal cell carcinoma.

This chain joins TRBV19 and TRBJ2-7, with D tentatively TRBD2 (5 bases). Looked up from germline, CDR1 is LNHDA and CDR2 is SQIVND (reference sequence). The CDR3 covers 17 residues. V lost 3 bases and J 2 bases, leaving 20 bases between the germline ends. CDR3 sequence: CASSIGGRQLTPYEQYF. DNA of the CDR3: TGTGCCAGTAGTATTGGAGGCCGGCAGTTGACCCCCTACGAGCAGTACTTC. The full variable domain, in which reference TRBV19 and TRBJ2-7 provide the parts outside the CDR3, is DGGITQSPKYLFRKEGQNVTLSCEQNLNHDAMYWYRQDPGQGLRLIYYSQIVNDFQKGDIAEGYSVSREKKESFPLTVTSAQKNPTAFYLCASSIGGRQLTPYEQYFGPGTRLTVT.

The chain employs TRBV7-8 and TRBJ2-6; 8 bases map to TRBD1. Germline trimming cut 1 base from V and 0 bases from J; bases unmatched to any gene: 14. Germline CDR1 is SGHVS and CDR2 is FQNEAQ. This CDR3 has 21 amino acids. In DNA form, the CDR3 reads TGTGCCAGCAGCTTAGACGGACAGGGAAAGGTGGGTGGCTCTGGGGCCAACGTCCTGACTTTC. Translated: CASSLDGQGKVGGSGANVLTF.

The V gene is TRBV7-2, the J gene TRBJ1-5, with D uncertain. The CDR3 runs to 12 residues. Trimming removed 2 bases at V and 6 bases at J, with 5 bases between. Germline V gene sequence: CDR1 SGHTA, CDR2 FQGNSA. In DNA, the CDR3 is TGTGCCAGCAGCTTATATTCTCAGCCCCAGCATTTT. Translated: CASSLYSQPQHF.

The CDR3 DNA reads TGTGCCAGCATCGCCAGATTCCAAGAGACCCAGTACTTC. Protein product: CASIARFQETQYF. The chain has TRBV2 and TRBJ2-5; D uncertain. The CDR3 is made up of 13 amino acids. V was pared by 7 bases and J by 1 base, with 10 bases between. Germline-derived CDR1 and CDR2 are SNHLY and FYNNEI.

CDR3 in DNA: TGTGCCTGGAGTGCTCTGAGATTAAGCTCTGGGGCCAACGTCCTGACTTTC. Translating gives CAWSALRLSSGANVLTF. The chain carries TRBV30 and TRBJ2-6; D gene unclear. The length of the CDR3 is 17 residues. Germline V gene sequence: CDR1 GTSNPN, CDR2 SVGIG (reference sequence). V lost 1 base and J 0 bases, leaving 13 bases between the germline ends.

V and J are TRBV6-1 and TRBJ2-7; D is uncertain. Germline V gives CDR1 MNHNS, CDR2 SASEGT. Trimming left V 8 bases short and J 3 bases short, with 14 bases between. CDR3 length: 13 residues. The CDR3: CASRSVALYEQYF. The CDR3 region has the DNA TGTGCCAGCCGGTCGGTAGCTCTCTACGAGCAGTACTTC.

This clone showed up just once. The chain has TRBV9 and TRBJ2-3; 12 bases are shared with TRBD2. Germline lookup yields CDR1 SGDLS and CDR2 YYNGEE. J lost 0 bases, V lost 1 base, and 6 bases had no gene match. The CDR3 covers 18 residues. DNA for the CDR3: TGTGCCAGCAGCGTACTAGCGGGGGGGTCACTTAGCACAGATACGCAGTATTTT. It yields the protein CASSVLAGGSLSTDTQYF. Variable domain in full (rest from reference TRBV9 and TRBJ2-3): DSGVTQTPKHLITATGQRVTLRCSPRSGDLSVYWYQQSLDQGLQFLIQYYNGEERAKGNILERFSAQQFPDLHSELNLSSLELGDSALYFCASSVLAGGSLSTDTQYFGPGTRLTVL.

The CDR3 DNA reads TGCGCCAGCAGCTTGGAACAGGGATCCTATGGCTACACCTTC. It encodes CASSLEQGSYGYTF. The chain links TRBV5-1 to TRBJ1-2; maybe TRBD1 (6 bases). The CDR3 covers 14 residues. V was shortened by 0 bases and J by 4 bases, with 10 bases between the two germline ends. Germline-derived CDR1 and CDR2 are SGHRS and YFSETQ.

Written as DNA, the CDR3 is TGCGCCAGCAGCTTGGGACTAGCGGGGGGTGAAGAGACCCAGTACTTC. Protein sequence: CASSLGLAGGEETQYF. The chain employs TRBV5-1 and TRBJ2-5; 13 bases align to TRBD2. The junction had 2 bases not matched to a gene; V was cut back by 0 bases and J by 3 bases. The CDR3 runs 16 residues. Germline loops: CDR1 SGHRS, CDR2 YFSETQ.

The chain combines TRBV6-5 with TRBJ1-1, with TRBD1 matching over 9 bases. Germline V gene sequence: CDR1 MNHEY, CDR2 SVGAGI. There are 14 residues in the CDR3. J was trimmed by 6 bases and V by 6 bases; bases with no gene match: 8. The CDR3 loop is CASRTDRGSSEAFF. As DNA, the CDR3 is TGTGCCAGCAGGACCGACAGGGGGTCGTCTGAAGCTTTCTTT.

The CDR3 sequence is CASSPESRGGLGNEQFF. Here the CDR3 DNA reads TGTGCCAGCAGCCCCGAGTCCCGGGGGGGGCTTGGAAATGAGCAGTTCTTC. The chain recombines TRBV7-3 with TRBJ2-1; 8 nucleotides align to TRBD2. This CDR3 contains 17 residues. After removal of 5 bases from V and 7 bases from J, the junction contained 16 bases not matched to a gene. CDR1 and CDR2 (germline): SGHTA, FQGTGA.

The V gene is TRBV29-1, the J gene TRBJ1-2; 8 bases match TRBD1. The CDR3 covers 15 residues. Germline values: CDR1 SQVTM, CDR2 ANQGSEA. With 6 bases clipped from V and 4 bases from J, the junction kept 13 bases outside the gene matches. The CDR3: CSVGTGEARRYGYTF. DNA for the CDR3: TGCAGCGTCGGGACAGGCGAGGCTCGTCGCTATGGCTACACCTTC.

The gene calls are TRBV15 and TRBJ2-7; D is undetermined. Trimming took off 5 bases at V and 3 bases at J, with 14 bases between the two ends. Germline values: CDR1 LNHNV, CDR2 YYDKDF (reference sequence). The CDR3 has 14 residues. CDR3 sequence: CATSRGPEFYEQYF. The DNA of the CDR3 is TGTGCCACCAGCCGAGGCCCAGAGTTCTACGAGCAGTACTTC.

Here the CDR3 DNA reads TGTGCCAGCAGTAACAACAGGGGGCGGAACATTCAGTACTTC. Its translation: CASSNNRGRNIQYF. This chain joins TRBV6-6 and TRBJ2-4, with 9 bases that match TRBD1. Germline CDR1 and CDR2: MNHNY and SVGAGI (reference sequence). V dropped 5 bases and J dropped 7; count of bases not matched to a gene: 6. This CDR3 has 14 residues.

The CDR3 DNA sequence: TGTGCCAGCAGCGCCCCATCGAACACCGGGGAGCTGTTTTTT. Its translation: CASSAPSNTGELFF. The gene calls are TRBV9 and TRBJ2-2, with unresolved D. Trimming shortened V by 3 bases and J by 0 bases, and 6 bases separated the two germline ends. Looked up from germline, CDR1 is SGDLS and CDR2 is YYNGEE. This CDR3 has 14 residues. The whole variable domain, filled in from reference TRBV9 and TRBJ2-2, reads DSGVTQTPKHLITATGQRVTLRCSPRSGDLSVYWYQQSLDQGLQFLIQYYNGEERAKGNILERFSAQQFPDLHSELNLSSLELGDSALYFCASSAPSNTGELFFGEGSRLTVL.

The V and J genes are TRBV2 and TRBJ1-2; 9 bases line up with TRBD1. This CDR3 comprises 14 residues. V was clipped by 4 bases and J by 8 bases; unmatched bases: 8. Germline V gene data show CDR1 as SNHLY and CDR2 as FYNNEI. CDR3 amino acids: CASSGTGAKKGYTF. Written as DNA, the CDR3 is TGTGCCAGCAGTGGGACAGGGGCAAAGAAGGGCTACACCTTC.

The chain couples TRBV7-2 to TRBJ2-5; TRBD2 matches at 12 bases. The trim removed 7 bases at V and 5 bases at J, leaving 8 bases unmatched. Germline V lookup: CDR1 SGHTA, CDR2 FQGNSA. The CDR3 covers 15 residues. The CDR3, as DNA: TGTGCCAGCACCGATACCGGGACTAGCGGGGAGACCCAGTACTTC. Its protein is CASTDTGTSGETQYF.

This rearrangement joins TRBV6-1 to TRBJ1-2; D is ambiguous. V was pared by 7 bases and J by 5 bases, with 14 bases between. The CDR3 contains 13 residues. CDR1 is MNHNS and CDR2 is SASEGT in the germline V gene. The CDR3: CASNLAGYYGYTF. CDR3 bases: TGTGCCAGCAATCTCGCTGGTTATTATGGCTACACCTTC.

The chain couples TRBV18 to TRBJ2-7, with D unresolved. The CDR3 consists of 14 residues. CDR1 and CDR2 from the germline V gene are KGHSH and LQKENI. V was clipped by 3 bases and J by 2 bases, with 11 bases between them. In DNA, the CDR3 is TGTGCCAGCTCACCCCCCATCGGAACCTACGAGCAGTACTTC. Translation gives CASSPPIGTYEQYF.

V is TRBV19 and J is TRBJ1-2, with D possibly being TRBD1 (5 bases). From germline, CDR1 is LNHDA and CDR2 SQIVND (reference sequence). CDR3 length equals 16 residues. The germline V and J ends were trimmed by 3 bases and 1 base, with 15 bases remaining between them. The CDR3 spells CASSIFYTGFNYGYTF. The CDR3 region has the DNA TGTGCCAGTAGTATCTTTTACACAGGATTTAACTATGGCTACACCTTC.